A single T cell receptor (beta chain) is shown here with its context. This sample is drawn from a study of blood T cell repertoires in COVID-19. This CDR3 spans 14 amino acids. Trimming stripped 3 bases from V and 0 bases from J, with 8 bases between. CDR1 and CDR2 (germline): LNHDA, SQIVND (reference sequence). The table came from immunoSEQ multiplex PCR; TCRdb's copy has only in-frame clones and leaves some out. The profile shows 200,000 to 300,000 clones, around 92% of them singletons. Sequenced material: PBMCs or T cells enriched from blood (not recorded which). This sequence originates from a woman aged 30 to 39 with acute COVID-19. The V call is TRBV19, the J call TRBJ1-1; tentatively, D is TRBD1 (5 bases). The CDR3 protein is CASSIGGMNTEAFF. The DNA of the CDR3 is TGTGCCAGTAGTATCGGGGGTATGAACACTGAAGCTTTCTTT.